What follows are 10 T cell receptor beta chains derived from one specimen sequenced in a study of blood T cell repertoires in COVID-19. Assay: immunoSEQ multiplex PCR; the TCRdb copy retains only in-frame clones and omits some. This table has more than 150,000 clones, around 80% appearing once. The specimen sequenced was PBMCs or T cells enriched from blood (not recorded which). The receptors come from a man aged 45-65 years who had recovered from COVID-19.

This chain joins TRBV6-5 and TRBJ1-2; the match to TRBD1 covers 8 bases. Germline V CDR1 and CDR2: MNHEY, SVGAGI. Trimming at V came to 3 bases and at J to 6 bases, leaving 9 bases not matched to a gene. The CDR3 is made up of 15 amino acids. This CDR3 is CASSYQKGQGNGYTF. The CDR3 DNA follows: TGTGCCAGCAGTTATCAAAAAGGACAGGGCAATGGCTACACCTTC.

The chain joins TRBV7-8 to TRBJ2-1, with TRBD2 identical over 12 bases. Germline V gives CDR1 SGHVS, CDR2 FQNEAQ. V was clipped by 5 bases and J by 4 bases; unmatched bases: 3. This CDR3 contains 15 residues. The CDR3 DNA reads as TGTGCCAGCAGCGAACTAGCGGGAGGATACAATGAGCAGTTCTTC. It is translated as CASSELAGGYNEQFF. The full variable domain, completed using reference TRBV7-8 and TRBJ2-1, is GAGVSQSPRYKVAKRGQDVALRCDPISGHVSLFWYQQALGQGPEFLTYFQNEAQLDKSGLPSDRFFAERPEGSVSTLKIQRTQQEDSAVYLCASSELAGGYNEQFFGPGTRLTVL.

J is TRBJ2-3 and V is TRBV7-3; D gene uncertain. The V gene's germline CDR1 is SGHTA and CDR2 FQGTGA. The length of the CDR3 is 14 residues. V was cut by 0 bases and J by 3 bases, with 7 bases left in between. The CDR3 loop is CASSLTEATDTQYF. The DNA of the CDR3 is TGTGCCAGCAGCTTAACCGAAGCGACAGATACGCAGTATTTT.

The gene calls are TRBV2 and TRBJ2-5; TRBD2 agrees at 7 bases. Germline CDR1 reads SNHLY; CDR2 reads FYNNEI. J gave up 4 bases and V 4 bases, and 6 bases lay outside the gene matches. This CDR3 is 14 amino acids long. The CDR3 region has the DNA TGTGCCAGCAGTGCCCAGCGGGGAGGAGAGACCCAGTACTTC. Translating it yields CASSAQRGGETQYF.

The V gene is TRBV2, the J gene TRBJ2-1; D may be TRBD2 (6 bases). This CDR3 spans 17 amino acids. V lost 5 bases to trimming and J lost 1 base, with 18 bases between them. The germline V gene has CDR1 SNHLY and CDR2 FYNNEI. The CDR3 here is CASSTPGAPRSYNEQFF. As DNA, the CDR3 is TGTGCCAGCAGTACCCCGGGAGCTCCCCGGTCCTACAATGAGCAGTTCTTC.

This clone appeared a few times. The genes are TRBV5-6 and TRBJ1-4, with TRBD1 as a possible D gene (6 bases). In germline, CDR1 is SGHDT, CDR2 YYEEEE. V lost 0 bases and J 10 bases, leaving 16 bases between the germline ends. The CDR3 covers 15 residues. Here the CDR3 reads CASSLVSGDIGKLFF. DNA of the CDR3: TGTGCCAGCAGCTTGGTTTCAGGGGATATCGGAAAACTGTTTTTT.

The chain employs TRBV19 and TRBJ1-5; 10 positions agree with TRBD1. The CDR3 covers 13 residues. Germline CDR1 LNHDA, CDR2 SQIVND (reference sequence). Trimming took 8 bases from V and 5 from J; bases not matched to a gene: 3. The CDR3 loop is CASADRGDQPQHF. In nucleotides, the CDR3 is TGTGCCAGTGCGGACAGGGGGGATCAGCCCCAGCATTTT.

The CDR3 nucleotides are TGCGCCAGCAGCCAAGAACAGGGAGGGGGTGGCTACACCTTC. Protein sequence: CASSQEQGGGGYTF. The gene calls are TRBV4-1 and TRBJ1-2; maybe TRBD1 (6 bases). CDR3 length: 14 amino acids. Trimming took off 0 bases at V and 7 bases at J, with 12 bases between the two ends. CDR1 is MGHRA and CDR2 is YSYEKL in the germline V gene.

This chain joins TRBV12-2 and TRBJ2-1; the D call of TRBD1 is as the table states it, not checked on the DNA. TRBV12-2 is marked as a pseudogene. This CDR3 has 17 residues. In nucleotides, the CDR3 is TGTGCAAGTCGCCCCCGAGGCGGGGGACAGGGGGTTAATGAGCAGTTCTTC. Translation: CASRPRGGGQGVNEQFF.

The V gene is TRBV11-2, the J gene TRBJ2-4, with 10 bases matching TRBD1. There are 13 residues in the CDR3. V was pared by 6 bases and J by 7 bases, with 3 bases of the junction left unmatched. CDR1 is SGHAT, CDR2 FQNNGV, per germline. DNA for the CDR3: TGTGCCAGCAGGGTGGACAGGGGGAACATTCAGTACTTC. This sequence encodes CASRVDRGNIQYF.